This T cell receptor beta chain was captured in a study of control samples from healthy donors and cancer patients. Germline V gene lookup returns CDR1 SQVTM and CDR2 ANQGSEA. The germline V and J ends were trimmed by 4 bases and 3 bases, with 6 bases remaining between them. The CDR3 contains 11 residues. Sequenced by immunoSEQ multiplex PCR; TCRdb stores in-frame clones only, minus some. This sample carries approximately 60,000 clones, roughly 85% of them seen once, and the ten largest clones take approximately 5%. The sequenced sample was blood. This TCR came from a man aged 35-49 years in good health. The rearrangement joins TRBV29-1 to TRBJ1-1; D gene uncertain. The CDR3 loop is CSVVDHTEAFF. In DNA, the CDR3 is TGCAGCGTTGTGGACCACACTGAAGCTTTCTTT.